The 19 T cell receptor beta chains listed next were all sequenced from one sample in a study of identical twins. One entry per CDR3 protein, called by TCRdb with MiXCR from the 5' RACE reads. The sample lists approximately 590,000 distinct CDR3 sequences; 9.5% to 10% were seen once. These data were likewise used in another study, on yellow fever vaccine responses in identical twins.

Specimen: PBMCs. The receptors were sampled from a woman aged 18-29 years in good health.

In its sample, this clonotype was seen a few times. This chain links TRBV10-3 with TRBJ2-2; D might be TRBD2 (6 bases). From germline, CDR1 is ENHRY and CDR2 SYGVKD. V lost 3 bases, J lost 3 bases, and 17 bases lay in between. The CDR3 covers 17 residues. The CDR3, as DNA: TGTGCCATCAGTGATTCAGGGATAGTAGCGGACACCGGGGAGCTGTTTTTT. Protein product: CAISDSGIVADTGELFF.

This clonotype was detected only a few times. The chain links TRBV25-1 to TRBJ2-4, with 7 bases aligning to TRBD1. V shed 2 bases and J 3 bases; nucleotides not matched to a gene: 4. The CDR3 contains 15 residues. Germline values: CDR1 MGHDK, CDR2 SYGVNS. CDR3 in amino acids: CASSEQGQYKNIQYF. CDR3 nucleotides: TGTGCCAGCAGTGAACAGGGACAGTACAAAAACATTCAGTACTTC.

This clonotype was counted a few times. The rearrangement links TRBV20-1 to TRBJ2-2, with TRBD2 as a possible D gene (5 bases). This CDR3 has 14 amino acids. V was shortened by 1 base and J by 3 bases, with 9 bases between the two germline ends. Germline CDR1 is DFQATT and CDR2 is SNEGSKA (reference sequence). The CDR3 coding sequence is TGCAGTGCTAGAGGGGTCGGGGACACCGGGGAGCTGTTTTTT. This gives the protein CSARGVGDTGELFF.

The V and J genes are TRBV6-1 and TRBJ2-7, with 8 bases that match TRBD1. Germline CDR1 is MNHNS and CDR2 is SASEGT. CDR3 length: 15 residues. J gave up 6 bases and V 6 bases, and 13 bases lay outside the gene matches. The CDR3 bases are TGTGCCAGCAGGCCAACAGGGGGGTCGACCAGCGAGCAGTACTTC. Translated, it gives CASRPTGGSTSEQYF.

This clonotype appeared a few times. The J gene is TRBJ2-7, the V gene TRBV5-1; 9 bases are shared with TRBD2. The CDR3 loop spans 14 amino acids. With V trimmed by 4 bases and J by 6 bases, 8 bases remained unmatched. The germline V gene encodes CDR1 SGHRS and CDR2 YFSETQ. The CDR3 spells CASSGGLAGSEQYF. The CDR3 region has the DNA TGCGCCAGCAGCGGGGGACTAGCTGGTTCCGAGCAGTACTTC.

This clonotype was counted a few times. The chain has TRBV20-1 and TRBJ2-3; D is ambiguous. Trimming pared 3 bases from V and 4 bases from J, leaving 8 bases between. The CDR3 runs 12 residues. CDR1 and CDR2 from the germline V gene are DFQATT and SNEGSKA (reference sequence). DNA of the CDR3: TGCAGTGCTAGTTTGGCTTCAGATACGCAGTATTTT. This translates into CSASLASDTQYF.

This clonotype has a handful of counts. V gene TRBV29-1 combines with J gene TRBJ2-7; D not certain. Trimming took off 6 bases at V and 3 bases at J, with 12 bases between the two ends. CDR3 length: 12 amino acids. Germline V lookup: CDR1 SQVTM, CDR2 ANQGSEA. CDR3 in amino acids: CSVFNTDYEQYF. DNA of the CDR3: TGCAGCGTCTTCAATACGGACTACGAGCAGTACTTC.

The sample holds many counts of this clonotype. The chain links TRBV4-1 to TRBJ1-5, with a tentative D call TRBD1 (5 bases). Trimming removed 4 bases at V and 2 bases at J, with 12 bases between. Germline V gives CDR1 MGHRA, CDR2 YSYEKL. The CDR3 loop spans 15 amino acids. CDR3 region: CASSLEVGGNQPQHF. For the CDR3, the DNA is TGCGCCAGCAGCCTAGAGGTAGGGGGCAATCAGCCCCAGCATTTT.

A few counts support this clonotype. At one end the junction does not follow the germline gene, possibly because of a read error. The chain employs TRBV7-2 and TRBJ2-5, with 9 nucleotides matching TRBD2. Germline CDR1 SGHTA, CDR2 FQGNSA. The CDR3 is 17 residues long. The CDR3 sequence is CASSLAGISPLQETQYF. The CDR3 DNA is TGTGCCAGCAGCCTAGCGGGAATATCCCCCCTCCAAGAGACCCAGTACTTC. Full variable domain (missing parts from reference TRBV7-2 and TRBJ2-5): GAGVSQSPSNKVTEKGKDVELRCDPISGHTALYWYRQSLGQGLEFLIYFQGNSAPDKSGLPSDRFSAERTGGSVSTLTIQRTQQEDSAVYLCASSLAGISPLQETQYFGPGTRLLVL.

This clonotype appeared many times. The chain employs TRBV2 and TRBJ2-2; TRBD2 matches 11 bases. The V and J ends lost 4 bases and 4 bases, in that order; junction bases with no gene match: 2. This CDR3 is built from 15 residues. Germline CDR1 is SNHLY and CDR2 is FYNNEI. CDR3 in amino acids: CASSGLAGRTGELFF. DNA for the CDR3: TGTGCCAGCAGTGGACTAGCGGGGCGCACCGGGGAGCTGTTTTTT.

This clonotype was seen a handful of times. J is TRBJ1-5 and V is TRBV7-2, with TRBD1 matching over 11 bases. The CDR3 is made up of 16 amino acids. Germline-derived CDR1 and CDR2 are SGHTA and FQGNSA. With V trimmed by 3 bases and J by 6 bases, 7 bases remained unmatched. CDR3 DNA sequence: TGTGCCAGCAGCTTCGGGACAGGGGGAGGGGGTCAGCCCCAGCATTTT. This codes for CASSFGTGGGGQPQHF.

This chain links TRBV6-6 with TRBJ1-1, with a tentative D call TRBD1 (6 bases). The CDR3 consists of 12 residues. Germline CDR1 is MNHNY and CDR2 is SVGAGI (reference sequence). The germline V and J ends were trimmed by 3 bases and 5 bases, with 7 bases remaining between them. The CDR3 DNA follows: TGTGCCAGCAGTTATACAGGGACTGAAGCTTTCTTT. It yields the protein CASSYTGTEAFF.

This clonotype was seen a handful of times. J is TRBJ2-5 and V is TRBV7-2, with 8 bases identical to TRBD1. V gave up 1 base and J gave up 5 bases; unmatched junction bases: 6. The germline V gene has CDR1 SGHTA and CDR2 FQGNSA. This CDR3 contains 15 residues. The CDR3 DNA reads as TGTGCCAGCAGCTTAGGTCCAGGGGGCGATGAGACCCAGTACTTC. This codes for CASSLGPGGDETQYF.

J is TRBJ2-2 and V is TRBV11-1; D may be TRBD2 (7 bases). CDR3 size: 18 residues. V was trimmed by 4 bases and J by 0 bases, leaving 18 bases between them. The germline V gene has CDR1 SGHAT and CDR2 FQDESV (reference sequence). CDR3 in amino acids: CASSSPWTRGANTGELFF. The CDR3, as DNA: TGTGCCAGCAGCTCACCATGGACTAGGGGGGCGAACACCGGGGAGCTGTTTTTT.

This clonotype appeared a few times. The rearrangement links TRBV7-2 to TRBJ2-5, with D unclear. Trimming cost V 5 bases and J 2 bases, with 12 bases left between them. CDR1 SGHTA and CDR2 FQGNSA come from the germline V gene. The CDR3 length is 14 residues. The CDR3 region has the DNA TGTGCCAGCAGCCCGTCGTGGATGCAAGAGACCCAGTACTTC. It specifies CASSPSWMQETQYF. Variable domain in full (rest from reference TRBV7-2 and TRBJ2-5): GAGVSQSPSNKVTEKGKDVELRCDPISGHTALYWYRQSLGQGLEFLIYFQGNSAPDKSGLPSDRFSAERTGGSVSTLTIQRTQQEDSAVYLCASSPSWMQETQYFGPGTRLLVL.

This clonotype was detected ten times or more. The V and J genes are TRBV28 and TRBJ2-3; D ambiguous. The germline V gene encodes CDR1 MDHEN and CDR2 SYDVKM. The CDR3 is made up of 16 amino acids. Trimming removed 4 bases from V and 9 bases from J, with 23 bases in between. The CDR3, as DNA: TGTGCCAGCAGTTCACCGGACGTAACCTCACAGATAACGCAGTATTTT. Residues: CASSSPDVTSQITQYF.

This clonotype was detected ten times or more. The V gene is TRBV5-1, the J gene TRBJ2-3; 8 bases fit TRBD2. The CDR3 has 15 residues. V lost 10 bases, J lost 5 bases, and 15 bases stayed unmatched. In germline, CDR1 is SGHRS, CDR2 YFSETQ. This CDR3 reads CALNSPGGPGDTQYF. CDR3 nucleotide sequence: TGCGCCCTAAACTCCCCGGGAGGGCCGGGAGATACGCAGTATTTT.

The chain is built from TRBV28 and TRBJ2-7; D unclear. CDR1 and CDR2 from the germline V gene are MDHEN and SYDVKM. Trimming removed 7 bases at V and 5 bases at J, with 27 bases between. The CDR3 extends over 17 amino acids. The CDR3 bases are TGTGCCAGCACCTCAAACGCGGTGTTAGAATCCAGCCACGAGCAGTACTTC. It is translated as CASTSNAVLESSHEQYF. Together with reference TRBV28 and TRBJ2-7, the CDR3 gives the full variable domain: DVKVTQSSRYLVKRTGEKVFLECVQDMDHENMFWYRQDPGLGLRLIYFSYDVKMKEKGDIPEGYSVSREKKERFSLILESASTNQTSMYLCASTSNAVLESSHEQYFGPGTRLTVT.

This clonotype was detected a few times. The chain recombines TRBV7-3 with TRBJ2-7; D might be TRBD2 (5 bases). CDR1 SGHTA and CDR2 FQGTGA come from the germline V gene. This CDR3 is 13 amino acids long. V lost 5 bases and J lost 3, with 11 bases in between. CDR3: CASSSGRDYEQYF. The DNA for the CDR3 is TGTGCCAGCAGCAGCGGACGGGACTACGAGCAGTACTTC.